The 13 T cell receptor beta chains listed next were all sequenced from one sample in a study of blood T cells in healthy people across ages. A J-beta primer mix and a sample-barcoded 5' primer were used in a second PCR of roughly 6 to 12 cycles. MiXCR, run by TCRdb on the 5' RACE reads, gives a single entry per CDR3 protein. The sample comprises roughly 680,000 distinct CDR3 sequences, more than 45% of which are singletons, and less than 15% rests with the top ten. The sequenced sample was blood. These receptors originate from a woman aged 80 or over in good health.

A note on this clonotype: One end of the junction varies from germline; a read error may be responsible. This chain uses TRBV14 with TRBJ2-1; D remains unclear. The CDR3 runs 13 residues. From germline, CDR1 is SGHDN and CDR2 FVKESK. The CDR3 sequence is CASSQAARNVQFF. The CDR3 DNA is TGTGCCAGCAGCCAAGCCGCCCGCAATGTGCAGTTCTTC.

V usage is TRBV5-1 and J usage is TRBJ1-5, with 10 bases aligning to TRBD1. The V and J ends lost 2 bases and 4 bases, in that order; junction bases with no gene match: 6. Germline assignment: CDR1 SGHRS and CDR2 YFSETQ. The CDR3 sequence is 16 residues long. CDR3 in DNA: TGCGCCAGCAGCTTCGGAGGGACAGGGGCAAATCAGCCCCAGCATTTT. This gives the protein CASSFGGTGANQPQHF.

The chain is built from TRBV6-6 and TRBJ1-2, with 7 bases aligning to TRBD1. The CDR3 contains 16 residues. CDR1 MNHNY and CDR2 SVGAGI come from the germline V gene (reference sequence). V was clipped by 5 bases and J by 3 bases; unmatched bases: 12. The CDR3: CASSPLDRWDDYGYTF. In DNA, the CDR3 is TGTGCCAGCAGTCCGTTGGACAGGTGGGACGACTATGGCTACACCTTC.

This clonotype showed up just a few times. This may stem from a read error, because a much larger clone lies one nucleotide away. The chain carries TRBV2 and TRBJ2-5; D perhaps matches TRBD2 (5 bases). Near its end, the DNA agrees better with TRBJ2-1, so the J call may be wrong. There are 13 residues in the CDR3. In germline, CDR1 is SNHLY, CDR2 FYNNEI. The DNA of the CDR3 is TGTGCCAGCAGTGAAGAGGGAGAGGAGACCCAGTTCTTC. Its translation: CASSEEGEETQFF.

The rearrangement joins TRBV12-5 to TRBJ2-6; D ambiguous. Germline V gene lookup returns CDR1 LGHNT and CDR2 FRNRAP. Trimming removed 0 bases at V and 0 bases at J, with 9 bases between. The CDR3 covers 17 residues. The CDR3 is CASGLVTGSSGANVLTF. In DNA, the CDR3 is TGTGCTAGTGGTTTGGTAACTGGCAGCTCTGGGGCCAACGTCCTGACTTTC. The variable domain in full, with the rest retrieved from reference TRBV12-5 and TRBJ2-6, is DARVTQTPRHKVTEMGQEVTMRCQPILGHNTVFWYRQTMMQGLELLAYFRNRAPLDDSGMPKDRFSAEMPDATLATLKIQPSEPRDSAVYFCASGLVTGSSGANVLTFGAGSRLTVL.

This clonotype occurred once. J is TRBJ2-1 and V is TRBV6-2 or TRBV6-3; unclear D gene. The V gene's germline CDR1 is MNHEY and CDR2 SVGEGT. V shed 5 bases and J shed 7 bases, with 15 bases lying between them. The CDR3 totals 14 residues. Here the CDR3 reads CASSTPWTRNEQFF. The CDR3 nucleotides are TGTGCCAGCAGTACCCCTTGGACCCGAAATGAGCAGTTCTTC.

V is TRBV12-3 or TRBV12-4 and J is TRBJ1-6; D gene unclear. This CDR3 has 12 residues. V gave up 7 bases and J gave up 12 bases, with 13 bases separating them. CDR3 loop: CASTRLDLPLHF. CDR3 nucleotides: TGTGCCAGCACCCGACTTGATTTACCCCTCCACTTT.

The CDR3 nucleotides read TGTGCCAGCAGTACATTGACTAGCGGGAGACCCGGTGAGCAGTTCTTC. Its translation: CASSTLTSGRPGEQFF. This sequence joins TRBV27 and TRBJ2-1; 12 bases line up with TRBD2. Germline CDR1 is MNHEY and CDR2 is SMNVEV (reference sequence). There are 16 residues in the CDR3. V gave up 5 bases and J gave up 9 bases; unmatched junction bases: 11.

This clonotype appeared many times. The chain has TRBV9 and TRBJ2-1, with 7 positions matching TRBD2. Germline values: CDR1 SGDLS, CDR2 YYNGEE. The CDR3 runs 12 residues. J gave up 11 bases and V 6 bases, and 8 bases lay outside the gene matches. In DNA, the CDR3 is TGTGCCAGCACCGGTACCGGGACTAAGCAGTTCTTC. It codes for CASTGTGTKQFF.

The chain links TRBV12-3 or TRBV12-4 to TRBJ2-6; 8 bases line up with TRBD1. The ends lost 3 bases at V and 4 bases at J; junction bases unmatched: 8. CDR3 length: 17 amino acids. Here the CDR3 DNA reads TGTGCCAGCAGTTTGGGGACAGGCCGATGGGGGGCCAACGTCCTGACTTTC. Amino acids: CASSLGTGRWGANVLTF.

This chain uses TRBV11-2 with TRBJ2-1, with a weak D call TRBD2 (6 bases). V was shortened by 2 bases and J by 0 bases, with 8 bases between the two germline ends. The CDR3 has 15 residues. From germline, CDR1 is SGHAT and CDR2 FQNNGV. The CDR3 loop reads CASSLFGSSYNEQFF. The CDR3 DNA reads TGTGCCAGCAGCTTATTCGGGAGCTCCTACAATGAGCAGTTCTTC.

Comments on this clonotype: This may be a read error, as it is one base from a much larger clone. V and J are TRBV5-1 and TRBJ2-7, with TRBD2 as a possible D gene (6 bases). The CDR3 extends over 15 amino acids. CDR1 is SGHRS and CDR2 is YFSETQ in the germline V gene. V lost 5 bases and J 7 bases, leaving 22 bases between the germline ends. The CDR3 spells CASRPGTPTANEQYF. CDR3 bases: TGCGCCAGCAGGCCTGGGACTCCCACTGCCAATGAGCAGTACTTC.

Concerning this clonotype itself: Given a much more abundant clone one base away, this may be a read error. This sequence joins TRBV7-3 and TRBJ2-1; maybe TRBD1 (6 bases). CDR1 and CDR2 from the germline V gene are SGHTA and FQGTGA. Trimming shortened V by 6 bases and J by 2 bases, and 14 bases separated the two germline ends. The CDR3 contains 15 residues. For the CDR3, the DNA is TGTGCCAGCAGGGGGGCCCGAGGTCCCTACAATGAGCAGTTCTTC. This gives the protein CASRGARGPYNEQFF.